These T cell receptor beta chains were read from a single sample in a study of CD8+ T cells in alopecia areata. Clones were sequenced by immunoSEQ multiplex PCR, and TCRdb holds only the in-frame ones, with some missing. The sample comprises 200,000 to 250,000 clones, roughly 64% of which are singletons, and about 4% rests with the top ten. The sequencing used CD4+ T cells sorted from blood, collected at week 4, from a patient treated with tofacitinib. The receptor set was obtained from a human donor with alopecia areata. The CDR3 runs from the conserved cysteine through the conserved F or W. The D gene is left open where the match is weak. Clone sizes are given selectively: once, few, many, or a class where the clone is expanded.

>.|TRBJ2-5|few|TRBV29-1
CSVGTLLGETQYF
TGCAGCGTCGGGACACTGCTCGGAGAGACCCAGTACTTC
>.|TRBJ2-5|once|TRBV5-1
CASSLSGRQDQETQYF
TGCGCCAGCAGCTTGTCGGGCCGCCAGGACCAAGAGACCCAGTACTTC
>.|TRBJ1-2|few|TRBV6-1
CASIGTYYGYTF
TGTGCCAGCATTGGGACCTACTATGGCTACACCTTC
>.|TRBJ2-6|.|TRBV30
CAWSRKAGTDSRVLTF
TGTGCCTGGAGCCGGAAAGCCGGGACGGACTCACGCGTCCTGACTTTC
>.|TRBJ2-2|.|TRBV6-5
CASRAKNTGELFF
TGTGCCAGCAGGGCTAAAAACACCGGGGAGCTGTTTTTT
>.|TRBJ2-1|few|TRBV27
CASSLIAQFGEQFF
TGTGCCAGCAGTTTAATTGCTCAGTTTGGGGAGCAGTTCTTC
>TRBD1|TRBJ1-6|.|TRBV27
CASSPWTGRASPLHF
TGTGCCAGCAGTCCCTGGACAGGGAGAGCCTCACCCCTCCACTTT
>.|TRBJ2-1|few|TRBV6-1
CASRRGDEQFF
TGTGCCAGCAGAAGGGGAGATGAGCAGTTCTTC
>TRBD1|TRBJ1-5|once|TRBV19
CASTGQGKSQPQHF
TGTGCCAGTACGGGACAGGGGAAAAGTCAGCCCCAGCATTTT
>.|TRBJ1-3|.|TRBV2
CASSVDSGSGNTIYF
TGTGCCAGCAGCGTTGACAGCGGCTCTGGAAACACCATATATTTT
>TRBD2|TRBJ2-1|.|TRBV2
CASRKTSGGEDEQFF
TGTGCCAGCAGGAAAACTAGCGGGGGTGAGGATGAGCAGTTCTTC
>.|TRBJ2-1|.|TRBV5-6
CASSLAGNEQFF
TGTGCCAGCAGCTTGGCGGGGAATGAGCAGTTCTTC
>.|TRBJ1-1|.|TRBV6-5
CASSYLQGNTEAFF
TGTGCCAGCAGTTACCTACAGGGGAACACTGAAGCTTTCTTT
>TRBD1|TRBJ1-1|.|TRBV29-1
CSGAGQGETEAFF
TGCAGCGGGGCTGGACAGGGTGAAACTGAAGCTTTCTTT
>.|TRBJ2-3|once|TRBV6-6
CASRQGGRGLTDTQYF
TGTGCCAGCAGGCAGGGAGGGAGGGGGCTCACAGATACGCAGTATTTT
>.|TRBJ2-1|.|TRBV10-2
CASSESTVGTEQFF
TGCGCCAGCAGTGAGTCGACCGTGGGGACTGAGCAGTTCTTC
>TRBD2|TRBJ2-3|once|TRBV19
CASSPSGGALRTDTQYF
TGTGCCAGTAGTCCCAGCGGGGGGGCTCTCCGCACAGATACGCAGTATTTT
>.|TRBJ1-6|.|TRBV10-3
CAIKPGLENNSPLHF
TGTGCCATCAAGCCGGGACTAGAGAATAATTCACCCCTCCACTTT
>.|TRBJ2-3|.|TRBV7-2
CASSPGPGATSTDTQYF
TGTGCCAGCAGCCCGGGGCCGGGGGCTACTAGCACAGATACGCAGTATTTT
>.|TRBJ2-7|.|TRBV25-1
CASSGLYEQYF
TGTGCCAGCAGTGGACTCTACGAGCAGTACTTC